This T cell receptor beta chain was recorded in a study of blood T cell repertoires in COVID-19. Study at large: The origin of the acute and convalescent COVID-19 samples was the United States, Italy and Spain. T cells, B-cell-depleted T cells, or PBMCs provided the cDNA or gDNA that served as material.

As handled by the study authors: Estimation of nucleated cell counts relied on the amplification of reference gene primers. Method: immunoSEQ multiplex PCR; TCRdb's copy keeps in-frame clones and lacks some. V, J and clone size are those of that table, while D and trimming were read from the DNA. The table includes approximately 82,000 clones, around 80% detected once. The CDR3 runs to 13 residues. In germline, CDR1 is LNHDA, CDR2 SQIVND (reference sequence). V shed 8 bases and J 4 bases; nucleotides not matched to a gene: 4. The sample consisted of peripheral blood. The V gene is TRBV19, the J gene TRBJ1-5; 8 bases fit TRBD1. This sequence was found in a middle-aged man with active or convalescent COVID-19. CDR3 bases: TGTGCCAGTCGACAGGGGATAAATCAGCCCCAGCATTTT. This sequence encodes CASRQGINQPQHF. Variable domain in full (rest from reference TRBV19 and TRBJ1-5): DGGITQSPKYLFRKEGQNVTLSCEQNLNHDAMYWYRQDPGQGLRLIYYSQIVNDFQKGDIAEGYSVSREKKESFPLTVTSAQKNPTAFYLCASRQGINQPQHFGDGTRLSIL.